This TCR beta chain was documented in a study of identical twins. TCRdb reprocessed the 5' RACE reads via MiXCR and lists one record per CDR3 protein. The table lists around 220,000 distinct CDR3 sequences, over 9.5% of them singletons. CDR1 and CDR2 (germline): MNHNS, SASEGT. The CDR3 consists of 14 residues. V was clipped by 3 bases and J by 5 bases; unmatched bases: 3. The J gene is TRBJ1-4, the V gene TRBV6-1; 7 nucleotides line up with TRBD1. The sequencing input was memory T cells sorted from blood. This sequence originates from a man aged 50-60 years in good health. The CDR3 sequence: CASSETGKNEKLFF. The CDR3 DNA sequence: TGTGCCAGCAGTGAGACAGGGAAGAATGAAAAACTGTTTTTT.